The 17 T cell receptor beta chains below come from one sample, sequenced in a study of T cells of healthy individuals. Each CDR3 protein gets one entry after TCRdb re-called the 5' RACE reads with MiXCR. The sample has about 96,000 distinct CDR3 sequences, roughly 18% seen once. The receptors come from a human donor in good health.

This clonotype has just a few counts. The V call is TRBV21-1, the J call TRBJ1-4. TRBV21-1 is recorded as a pseudogene. The CDR3 contains 15 residues. The CDR3 reads CASSKGGRSNEKLFF. Written as DNA, the CDR3 is TGTGCCAGCAGCAAAGGAGGGCGATCCAATGAAAAACTGTTTTTT.

This chain connects TRBV5-1 to TRBJ1-1; the match to TRBD1 covers 7 bases. Germline values: CDR1 SGHRS, CDR2 YFSETQ. The CDR3 extends over 14 amino acids. V was clipped by 2 bases and J by 5 bases; unmatched bases: 6. The CDR3 loop reads CASSFDRVRTEAFF. CDR3 in DNA: TGCGCCAGCAGCTTTGACAGGGTGCGGACTGAAGCTTTCTTT.

The chain uses TRBV27 and TRBJ1-3, with TRBD1 as a possible D gene (5 bases). Germline V lookup: CDR1 MNHEY, CDR2 SMNVEV (reference sequence). Trimming took 11 bases from V and 1 from J, leaving 12 bases between them. This CDR3 spans 13 amino acids. CDR3 sequence (DNA): TGTGCCGCCGGGGGAGGATCTGGAAACACCATATATTTT. Translation gives CAAGGGSGNTIYF.

The CDR3: CASSFALRTPQHF. The CDR3 region has the DNA TGTGCCAGCAGTTTTGCCCTACGGACGCCCCAGCATTTT. V is TRBV6-2 or TRBV6-3 and J is TRBJ1-5; D ambiguous. CDR1 is MNHEY, CDR2 SVGEGT, per germline. V was shortened by 4 bases and J by 9 bases, with 13 bases between the two germline ends. The CDR3 runs to 13 residues.

V and J are TRBV12-3 or TRBV12-4 and TRBJ2-1; no definite D call. V was shortened by 3 bases and J by 7 bases, with 10 bases between the two germline ends. This CDR3 has 13 residues. Here the CDR3 DNA reads TGTGCCAGCAGTTTGTTACAGCCGAATGAGCAGTTCTTC. Translated: CASSLLQPNEQFF.

At least ten counts were recorded for this clonotype. This chain links TRBV20-1 with TRBJ2-1, with a weak D call TRBD2 (7 bases). The CDR3 covers 14 residues. Trimming stripped 4 bases from V and 6 bases from J, with 16 bases between. Germline loops: CDR1 DFQATT, CDR2 SNEGSKA (reference sequence). The CDR3 is CSAIGGGASNEQFF. The CDR3 nucleotides are TGCAGTGCTATAGGAGGGGGGGCGAGCAATGAGCAGTTCTTC.

Ten or more counts support this clonotype. This chain connects TRBV10-3 to TRBJ1-1, with a weak D call TRBD1 (6 bases). This CDR3 has 15 residues. Per germline, CDR1 ENHRY and CDR2 SYGVKD. V lost 4 bases and J lost 5, with 17 bases in between. CDR3 loop: CAISVRSPGETEAFF. The CDR3 region has the DNA TGTGCCATCAGTGTTCGATCCCCAGGGGAAACTGAAGCTTTCTTT.

The chain links TRBV7-6 to TRBJ2-2; unclear D gene. Germline CDR1 reads SGHVS; CDR2 reads FNYEAQ. The CDR3 runs 17 residues. The V end lost 5 bases, the J end lost 4 bases, and 20 bases lay between the germline ends. The CDR3 DNA reads as TGTGCCAGCAGCCGCCCTACAGTTGGTATGGGCACCGGGGAGCTGTTTTTT. It encodes CASSRPTVGMGTGELFF.

V gene TRBV6-2 or TRBV6-3 combines with J gene TRBJ1-1; 10 bases line up with TRBD1. The trim removed 7 bases at V and 0 bases at J, leaving 8 bases unmatched. The CDR3 has 16 residues. The V gene's germline CDR1 is MNHEY and CDR2 SVGEGT. The CDR3 is CASIRGQGKLNTEAFF. CDR3 DNA sequence: TGTGCCAGCATAAGGGGACAGGGGAAATTGAACACTGAAGCTTTCTTT.

This clonotype was counted many times. The chain uses TRBV4-1 and TRBJ1-6; D possibly corresponds to TRBD1 (5 bases). CDR1 is MGHRA and CDR2 is YSYEKL in the germline V gene. This CDR3 region has 15 residues. The V and J ends lost 5 bases and 10 bases respectively, with 18 bases between them. As DNA, the CDR3 is TGCGCCAGCAGCTCCCCGACCGGGACTCGGTCACCCCTCCACTTT. Translated, it gives CASSSPTGTRSPLHF.

This clonotype was seen a handful of times. This chain connects TRBV4-3 to TRBJ2-1; D is ambiguous. CDR3 length: 15 amino acids. V lost 1 base, J lost 4 bases, and 11 bases lay in between. Germline CDR1 LGHNA, CDR2 YSLEER. Here the CDR3 reads CASSQAPPAYNEQFF. The CDR3 DNA is TGCGCCAGCAGCCAAGCCCCGCCCGCTTACAATGAGCAGTTCTTC.

In its sample, this clonotype was seen a few times. The chain combines TRBV12-3 or TRBV12-4 with TRBJ1-2; maybe TRBD1 (5 bases). Trimming cost V 11 bases and J 8 bases, with 27 bases left between them. The CDR3 runs 15 residues. The CDR3 region is CAARASGEGMRGYTF. DNA of the CDR3: TGTGCCGCAAGAGCTTCGGGGGAGGGGATGAGAGGCTACACCTTC.

CDR3 region: CASSETVGGMNEQFF. Written as DNA, the CDR3 is TGTGCCAGCAGTGAGACAGTTGGGGGTATGAATGAGCAGTTCTTC. The chain has TRBV28 and TRBJ2-1; the D gene could be TRBD1 or TRBD2 (5 bases each). CDR1 is MDHEN and CDR2 is SYDVKM in the germline V gene. CDR3 length: 15 residues. With 5 bases removed from V and 7 bases from J, the gap between germline ends came to 18 bases.

This chain links TRBV28 with TRBJ2-3; D gene uncertain. The germline CDR1 and CDR2 sequences are MDHEN and SYDVKM. V dropped 3 bases and J dropped 3 bases, with 7 bases sitting between them. CDR3 length: 13 amino acids. The CDR3 DNA sequence: TGTGCCAGCAGTTTCACAAATACAGATACGCAGTATTTT. Its translation: CASSFTNTDTQYF.

There are a few counts of this clonotype. The genes are TRBV7-2 and TRBJ2-1; D gene ambiguous. Trimming removed 3 bases at V and 0 bases at J, with 9 bases between. The CDR3 spans 15 residues. CDR1 is SGHTA and CDR2 is FQGNSA in the germline V gene. CDR3 DNA sequence: TGTGCCAGCAGCTTCCAGACAACCTCCTACAATGAGCAGTTCTTC. It encodes CASSFQTTSYNEQFF. Together with reference TRBV7-2 and TRBJ2-1, the CDR3 gives the full variable domain: GAGVSQSPSNKVTEKGKDVELRCDPISGHTALYWYRQSLGQGLEFLIYFQGNSAPDKSGLPSDRFSAERTGGSVSTLTIQRTQQEDSAVYLCASSFQTTSYNEQFFGPGTRLTVL.

This clonotype was counted at least ten times. The chain combines TRBV14 with TRBJ2-1; no firm D call. This CDR3 spans 12 amino acids. Per the germline V gene, CDR1 is SGHDN and CDR2 is FVKESK. The ends were cut back, 1 base at V and 12 bases at J, with 10 bases in the middle. CDR3 sequence (DNA): TGTGCCAGCAGCCAAGGTTCGAGGCCGCAGTTCTTC. It is translated as CASSQGSRPQFF.

This chain connects TRBV12-3 or TRBV12-4 to TRBJ2-7; 9 nucleotides line up with TRBD1. The CDR3 runs 14 residues. Trimming at V came to 3 bases and at J to 1 base, leaving 1 base not matched to a gene. CDR3 sequence: CASSFGTGSYEQYF. CDR3 DNA: TGTGCCAGCAGTTTTGGGACAGGGTCCTACGAGCAGTACTTC.